A single sample gave rise to the 17 T cell receptor beta chains below, sequenced in a study of Ad26.COV2.S vaccination and SARS-CoV-2 variants. The treatment denotes: around 19 received Ad26.COV2.S at low or high dose, single or two shots; about 5 received placebo; per-sample allocation not given. It was on day 63 after the first vaccine or placebo injection that samples were taken. TCRdb keeps only in-frame clones here, not all; method: immunoSEQ multiplex PCR. The sample lists 410,000 or so clones, 90% occurring once. The sample in question was peripheral blood, obtained in a trial of Ad26.COV2.S vaccine versus placebo. The receptors come from a person aged 18-60 years who received the Ad26.COV2.S COVID-19 vaccine or a placebo.

This rearrangement joins TRBV6-2 or TRBV6-3 to TRBJ1-4; perhaps TRBD1 as D (6 bases). Trimming removed 5 bases at V and 0 bases at J, with 7 bases between. The germline V gene has CDR1 MNHEY and CDR2 SVGEGT. This CDR3 contains 14 residues. CDR3 DNA sequence: TGTGCCAGCAGTCAGGGGACAACTAATGAAAAACTGTTTTTT. The encoded protein is CASSQGTTNEKLFF.

The chain carries TRBV18 and TRBJ2-7; D possibly corresponds to TRBD1 (5 bases). Germline V gene lookup returns CDR1 KGHSH and CDR2 LQKENI. The CDR3 loop spans 16 amino acids. V was cut by 3 bases and J by 4 bases, with 19 bases left in between. The CDR3 nucleotides read TGTGCCAGCTCACCCTTAATAAGGGGTCGTTCTTACGAGCAGTACTTC. Residues: CASSPLIRGRSYEQYF.

The gene calls are TRBV2 and TRBJ1-1; D possibly corresponds to TRBD1 (5 bases). V lost 7 bases to trimming and J lost 2 bases, with 14 bases between them. The CDR3 contains 14 residues. The germline CDR1 and CDR2 sequences are SNHLY and FYNNEI. CDR3 in DNA: TGTGCCAGCAAACTCCGGGACGGAAACACTGAAGCTTTCTTT. This encodes CASKLRDGNTEAFF.

This clone was recorded only once. V and J are TRBV4-1 and TRBJ2-1; a possible D gene is TRBD2 (6 bases). This CDR3 is built from 13 residues. Germline CDR1 reads MGHRA; CDR2 reads YSYEKL. V lost 4 bases to trimming and J lost 7 bases, with 11 bases between them. CDR3 in DNA: TGCGCCAGCAGCCGAGACAGCGGGAATGAGCAGTTCTTC. Its translation is CASSRDSGNEQFF.

This sequence joins TRBV18 and TRBJ2-1; D is unresolved. CDR1 KGHSH and CDR2 LQKENI come from the germline V gene. The V end was cut by 6 bases, the J end by 0 bases, with 9 bases between. This CDR3 contains 14 residues. The CDR3, as DNA: TGTGCCAGCTCTTACTCGGACTCCTACAATGAGCAGTTCTTC. It is translated as CASSYSDSYNEQFF.

V and J are TRBV11-2 and TRBJ2-1; D may be TRBD2 (6 bases). V lost 3 bases and J 0 bases, leaving 12 bases between the germline ends. The CDR3 consists of 16 residues. In germline, CDR1 is SGHAT, CDR2 FQNNGV. Here the CDR3 reads CASSFGGRISYNEQFF. The CDR3 region has the DNA TGTGCCAGCAGCTTCGGGGGACGGATCTCCTACAATGAGCAGTTCTTC.

In its sample, this clone was seen once. The V call is TRBV5-1, the J call TRBJ2-2, with TRBD1 identical over 7 bases. The trim removed 1 base at V and 6 bases at J, leaving 0 bases unmatched. The CDR3 is 13 residues long. Germline V CDR1 and CDR2: SGHRS, YFSETQ. The CDR3 DNA follows: TGCGCCAGCAGCTTGACAGGGGCCGGGGAGCTGTTTTTT. This sequence encodes CASSLTGAGELFF.

The chain has TRBV5-1 and TRBJ2-5, with D possibly TRBD1 on 6 matching bases. Germline lookup yields CDR1 SGHRS and CDR2 YFSETQ. Trimming took off 3 bases at V and 5 bases at J, with 20 bases between the two ends. This CDR3 contains 16 residues. CDR3 amino acids: CASSSQPGPQGETQYF. CDR3 DNA: TGCGCCAGCAGCTCCCAGCCGGGACCCCAGGGGGAGACCCAGTACTTC.

This chain links TRBV7-2 with TRBJ2-1; D perhaps matches TRBD2 (5 bases). CDR1 and CDR2 (germline): SGHTA, FQGNSA. Deletions cut 7 bases from V and 7 bases from J, with 11 bases between. The CDR3 covers 12 residues. CDR3: CASTPRGNEQFF. CDR3 DNA sequence: TGTGCCAGCACCCCCCGGGGAAATGAGCAGTTCTTC.

This chain connects TRBV2 to TRBJ2-7; D gene uncertain. Trimming pared 11 bases from V and 3 bases from J, leaving 11 bases between. This CDR3 has 11 amino acids. The germline CDR1 and CDR2 sequences are SNHLY and FYNNEI. The CDR3 DNA reads as TGTGCCGGGTCCCACTACTACGAGCAGTACTTC. It encodes CAGSHYYEQYF. The full variable domain, completed using reference TRBV2 and TRBJ2-7, is EPEVTQTPSHQVTQMGQEVILRCVPISNHLYFYWYRQILGQKVEFLVSFYNNEISEKSEIFDDQFSVERPDGSNFTLKIRSTKLEDSAMYFCAGSHYYEQYFGPGTRLTVT.

The chain employs TRBV23-1 and TRBJ2-2, with 9 bases aligning to TRBD1. TRBV23-1 is given ORF status, its function remaining uncertain. This CDR3 comprises 15 residues. With V trimmed by 5 bases and J by 5 bases, 6 bases remained unmatched. The DNA of the CDR3 is TGCGCCAGCAGTAGGGACAGGGCGGATACCGGGGAGCTGTTTTTT. Encoded protein: CASSRDRADTGELFF.

The chain joins TRBV18 to TRBJ1-4, with D unclear. Germline CDR1 reads KGHSH; CDR2 reads LQKENI. The CDR3 sequence is 13 residues long. V lost 2 bases and J lost 7, with 8 bases in between. For the CDR3, the DNA is TGTGCCAGCTCACCAGGGCTTGGTGAAAAACTGTTTTTT. Translation gives CASSPGLGEKLFF.

The V and J genes are TRBV18 and TRBJ1-5, with 9 bases identical to TRBD1. The CDR3 has 17 residues. Germline CDR1 is KGHSH and CDR2 is LQKENI. The ends lost 2 bases at V and 3 bases at J; junction bases unmatched: 8. The CDR3 sequence: CASSPKTGTGNNQPQHF. In nucleotides, the CDR3 is TGTGCCAGCTCACCAAAAACCGGGACAGGGAACAATCAGCCCCAGCATTTT.

The chain is built from TRBV7-9 and TRBJ2-3; D might be TRBD1 (5 bases). The V end was cut by 5 bases, the J end by 0 bases, with 18 bases between. This CDR3 region has 17 residues. The germline V gene encodes CDR1 SEHNR and CDR2 FQNEAQ (reference sequence). CDR3 coding DNA: TGTGCCAGCAGCCCCCCAGGGTTACAATTCAGCACAGATACGCAGTATTTT. It specifies CASSPPGLQFSTDTQYF. The variable domain in full, with the rest retrieved from reference TRBV7-9 and TRBJ2-3, is DTGVSQNPRHKITKRGQNVTFRCDPISEHNRLYWYRQTLGQGPEFLTYFQNEAQLEKSRLLSDRFSAERPKGSFSTLEIQRTEQGDSAMYLCASSPPGLQFSTDTQYFGPGTRLTVL.

The CDR3, as DNA: TGTGCCAGCAGCGCCGCGCCACGGGGGACTAGCGTCAATGAGCAGTTCTTC. Translation: CASSAAPRGTSVNEQFF. The chain employs TRBV7-2 and TRBJ2-1; 10 bases match TRBD2. Germline assignment: CDR1 SGHTA and CDR2 FQGNSA. J lost 6 bases, V lost 5 bases, and 13 bases had no gene match. The CDR3 length is 17 residues.

This clone was seen a single time. V usage is TRBV29-1 and J usage is TRBJ1-5, with 10 nucleotides matching TRBD1. The trim removed 3 bases at V and 1 base at J, leaving 0 bases unmatched. This CDR3 has 14 residues. CDR1 and CDR2 from the germline V gene are SQVTM and ANQGSEA. Here the CDR3 DNA reads TGCAGCGTTGAGACAGGGGGCAGCAATCAGCCCCAGCATTTT. Residues: CSVETGGSNQPQHF.

V gene TRBV27 combines with J gene TRBJ2-7, with 7 bases fitting TRBD2. This CDR3 spans 14 amino acids. With 3 bases clipped from V and 5 bases from J, the junction kept 7 bases outside the gene matches. Germline assignment: CDR1 MNHEY and CDR2 SMNVEV (reference sequence). The CDR3 nucleotides are TGTGCCAGCAGTTTTGGGAGGGCGTTCCACGAGCAGTACTTC. This sequence encodes CASSFGRAFHEQYF.